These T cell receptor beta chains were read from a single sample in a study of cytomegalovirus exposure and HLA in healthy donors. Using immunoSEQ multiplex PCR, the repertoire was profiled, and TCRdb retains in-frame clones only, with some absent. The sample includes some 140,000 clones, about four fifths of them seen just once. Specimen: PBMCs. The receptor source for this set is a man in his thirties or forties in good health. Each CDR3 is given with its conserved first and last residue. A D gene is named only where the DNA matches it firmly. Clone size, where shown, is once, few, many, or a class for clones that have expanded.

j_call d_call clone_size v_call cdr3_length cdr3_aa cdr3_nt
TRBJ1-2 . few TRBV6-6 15 CASTSRGSEGYGYTF TGTGCCAGCACCTCCCGGGGTTCCGAGGGCTATGGCTACACCTTC
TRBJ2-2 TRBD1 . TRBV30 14 CAWSEDRPVGELFF TGTGCCTGGAGTGAGGACAGGCCTGTGGGGGAGCTGTTTTTT
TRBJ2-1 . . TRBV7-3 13 CASSPRLAGEQFF TGTGCCAGCAGCCCGCGACTGGCGGGGGAGCAGTTCTTC
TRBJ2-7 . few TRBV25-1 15 CASSDLPTTPYEQYF TGTGCCAGCAGTGACCTTCCGACTACCCCCTACGAGCAGTACTTC
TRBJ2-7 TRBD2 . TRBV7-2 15 CASSYASGGTYEQYF TGTGCCAGCAGCTACGCTAGCGGGGGTACCTACGAGCAGTACTTC
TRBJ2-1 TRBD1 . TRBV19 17 CASSIVYGQGAYNEQFF TGTGCCAGTAGTATAGTATACGGTCAGGGGGCTTACAATGAGCAGTTCTTC
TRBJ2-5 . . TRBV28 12 CASSLFGETQYF TGTGCCAGCAGCTTATTCGGGGAGACCCAGTACTTC
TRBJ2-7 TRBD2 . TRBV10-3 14 CAISEGGLAGEQYF TGTGCCATCAGTGAGGGGGGACTAGCGGGAGAGCAGTACTTC
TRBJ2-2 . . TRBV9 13 CASSPQRGGELFF TGTGCCAGCAGCCCCCAACGGGGAGGGGAGCTGTTTTTT
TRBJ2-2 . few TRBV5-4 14 CASTHPQATGELFF TGTGCCAGCACCCATCCACAGGCAACCGGGGAGCTGTTTTTT
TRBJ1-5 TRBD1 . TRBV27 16 CASSLRGQGLNQPQHF TGTGCCAGCAGTTTACGGGGACAGGGTTTGAATCAGCCCCAGCATTTT
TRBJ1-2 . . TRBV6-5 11 CASGRDYGYTF TGTGCCAGCGGTAGAGATTATGGCTACACCTTC
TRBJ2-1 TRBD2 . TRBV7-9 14 CASSSSGTSDEQFF TGTGCCAGCAGCTCCTCCGGGACTAGTGATGAGCAGTTCTTC
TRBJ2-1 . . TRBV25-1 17 CASSEKLDREAYNEQFF TGTGCCAGCAGTGAAAAGCTGGACAGAGAGGCCTACAATGAGCAGTTCTTC
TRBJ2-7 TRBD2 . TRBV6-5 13 CASRSGAPYEQYF TGTGCCAGCCGGAGCGGGGCGCCCTACGAGCAGTACTTC
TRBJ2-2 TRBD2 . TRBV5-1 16 CASSPTSGTNTGELFF TGCGCCAGCAGCCCGACTAGCGGGACGAACACCGGGGAGCTGTTTTTT
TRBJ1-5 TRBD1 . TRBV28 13 CAISDRANQPQHF TGTGCCATTTCCGACAGGGCCAATCAGCCCCAGCATTTT
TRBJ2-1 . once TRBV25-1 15 CASSATVSSYNEQFF TGTGCCAGCAGTGCCACAGTGAGCTCCTACAATGAGCAGTTCTTC
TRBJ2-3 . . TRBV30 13 CAWSEGDSDTQYF TGTGCCTGGAGTGAAGGAGATTCAGATACGCAGTATTTT
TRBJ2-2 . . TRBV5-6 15 CASSLPGQLGGELFF TGTGCCAGCAGCTTGCCGGGACAACTCGGCGGGGAGCTGTTTTTT
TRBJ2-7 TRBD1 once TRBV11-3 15 CASSFGTGVGYEQYF TGTGCCAGCAGCTTTGGGACAGGGGTAGGCTACGAGCAGTACTTC
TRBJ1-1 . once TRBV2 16 CASSGNRREKNTEAFF TGTGCCAGCAGTGGAAACCGCCGGGAGAAGAACACTGAAGCTTTCTTT